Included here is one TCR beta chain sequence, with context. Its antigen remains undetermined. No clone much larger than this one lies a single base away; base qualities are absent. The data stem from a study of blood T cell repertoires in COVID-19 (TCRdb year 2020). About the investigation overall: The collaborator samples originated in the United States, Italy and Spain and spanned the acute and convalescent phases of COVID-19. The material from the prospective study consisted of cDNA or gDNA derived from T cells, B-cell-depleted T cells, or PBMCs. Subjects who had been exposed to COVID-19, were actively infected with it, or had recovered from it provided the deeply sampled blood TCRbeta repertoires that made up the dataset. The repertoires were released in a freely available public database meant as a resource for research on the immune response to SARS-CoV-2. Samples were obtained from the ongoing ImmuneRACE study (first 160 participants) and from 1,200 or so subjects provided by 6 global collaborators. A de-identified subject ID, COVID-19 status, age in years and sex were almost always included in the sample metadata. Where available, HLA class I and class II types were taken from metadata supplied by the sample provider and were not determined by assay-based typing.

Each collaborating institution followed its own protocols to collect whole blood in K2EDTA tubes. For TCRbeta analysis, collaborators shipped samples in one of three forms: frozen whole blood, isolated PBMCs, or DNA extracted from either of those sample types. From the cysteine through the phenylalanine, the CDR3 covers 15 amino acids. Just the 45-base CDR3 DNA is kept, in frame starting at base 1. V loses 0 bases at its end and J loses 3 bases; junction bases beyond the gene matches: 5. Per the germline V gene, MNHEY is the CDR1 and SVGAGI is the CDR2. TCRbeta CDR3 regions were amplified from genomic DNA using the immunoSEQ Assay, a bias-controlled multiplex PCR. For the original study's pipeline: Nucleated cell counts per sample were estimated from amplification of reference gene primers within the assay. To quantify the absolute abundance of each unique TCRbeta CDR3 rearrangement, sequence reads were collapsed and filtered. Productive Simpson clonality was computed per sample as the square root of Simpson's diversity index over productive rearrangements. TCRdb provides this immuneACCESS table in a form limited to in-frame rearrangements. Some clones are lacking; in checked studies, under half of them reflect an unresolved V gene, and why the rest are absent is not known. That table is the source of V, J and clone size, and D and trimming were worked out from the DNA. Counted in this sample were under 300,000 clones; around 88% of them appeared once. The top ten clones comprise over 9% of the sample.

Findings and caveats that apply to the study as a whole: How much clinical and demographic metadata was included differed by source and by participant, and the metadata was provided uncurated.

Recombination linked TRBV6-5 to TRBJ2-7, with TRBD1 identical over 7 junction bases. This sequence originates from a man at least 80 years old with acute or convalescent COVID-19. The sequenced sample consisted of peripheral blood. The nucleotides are TGTGCCAGCAGTTACTCCGACAGGGCCGGCTACGAGCAGTACTTC. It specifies CASSYSDRAGYEQYF.